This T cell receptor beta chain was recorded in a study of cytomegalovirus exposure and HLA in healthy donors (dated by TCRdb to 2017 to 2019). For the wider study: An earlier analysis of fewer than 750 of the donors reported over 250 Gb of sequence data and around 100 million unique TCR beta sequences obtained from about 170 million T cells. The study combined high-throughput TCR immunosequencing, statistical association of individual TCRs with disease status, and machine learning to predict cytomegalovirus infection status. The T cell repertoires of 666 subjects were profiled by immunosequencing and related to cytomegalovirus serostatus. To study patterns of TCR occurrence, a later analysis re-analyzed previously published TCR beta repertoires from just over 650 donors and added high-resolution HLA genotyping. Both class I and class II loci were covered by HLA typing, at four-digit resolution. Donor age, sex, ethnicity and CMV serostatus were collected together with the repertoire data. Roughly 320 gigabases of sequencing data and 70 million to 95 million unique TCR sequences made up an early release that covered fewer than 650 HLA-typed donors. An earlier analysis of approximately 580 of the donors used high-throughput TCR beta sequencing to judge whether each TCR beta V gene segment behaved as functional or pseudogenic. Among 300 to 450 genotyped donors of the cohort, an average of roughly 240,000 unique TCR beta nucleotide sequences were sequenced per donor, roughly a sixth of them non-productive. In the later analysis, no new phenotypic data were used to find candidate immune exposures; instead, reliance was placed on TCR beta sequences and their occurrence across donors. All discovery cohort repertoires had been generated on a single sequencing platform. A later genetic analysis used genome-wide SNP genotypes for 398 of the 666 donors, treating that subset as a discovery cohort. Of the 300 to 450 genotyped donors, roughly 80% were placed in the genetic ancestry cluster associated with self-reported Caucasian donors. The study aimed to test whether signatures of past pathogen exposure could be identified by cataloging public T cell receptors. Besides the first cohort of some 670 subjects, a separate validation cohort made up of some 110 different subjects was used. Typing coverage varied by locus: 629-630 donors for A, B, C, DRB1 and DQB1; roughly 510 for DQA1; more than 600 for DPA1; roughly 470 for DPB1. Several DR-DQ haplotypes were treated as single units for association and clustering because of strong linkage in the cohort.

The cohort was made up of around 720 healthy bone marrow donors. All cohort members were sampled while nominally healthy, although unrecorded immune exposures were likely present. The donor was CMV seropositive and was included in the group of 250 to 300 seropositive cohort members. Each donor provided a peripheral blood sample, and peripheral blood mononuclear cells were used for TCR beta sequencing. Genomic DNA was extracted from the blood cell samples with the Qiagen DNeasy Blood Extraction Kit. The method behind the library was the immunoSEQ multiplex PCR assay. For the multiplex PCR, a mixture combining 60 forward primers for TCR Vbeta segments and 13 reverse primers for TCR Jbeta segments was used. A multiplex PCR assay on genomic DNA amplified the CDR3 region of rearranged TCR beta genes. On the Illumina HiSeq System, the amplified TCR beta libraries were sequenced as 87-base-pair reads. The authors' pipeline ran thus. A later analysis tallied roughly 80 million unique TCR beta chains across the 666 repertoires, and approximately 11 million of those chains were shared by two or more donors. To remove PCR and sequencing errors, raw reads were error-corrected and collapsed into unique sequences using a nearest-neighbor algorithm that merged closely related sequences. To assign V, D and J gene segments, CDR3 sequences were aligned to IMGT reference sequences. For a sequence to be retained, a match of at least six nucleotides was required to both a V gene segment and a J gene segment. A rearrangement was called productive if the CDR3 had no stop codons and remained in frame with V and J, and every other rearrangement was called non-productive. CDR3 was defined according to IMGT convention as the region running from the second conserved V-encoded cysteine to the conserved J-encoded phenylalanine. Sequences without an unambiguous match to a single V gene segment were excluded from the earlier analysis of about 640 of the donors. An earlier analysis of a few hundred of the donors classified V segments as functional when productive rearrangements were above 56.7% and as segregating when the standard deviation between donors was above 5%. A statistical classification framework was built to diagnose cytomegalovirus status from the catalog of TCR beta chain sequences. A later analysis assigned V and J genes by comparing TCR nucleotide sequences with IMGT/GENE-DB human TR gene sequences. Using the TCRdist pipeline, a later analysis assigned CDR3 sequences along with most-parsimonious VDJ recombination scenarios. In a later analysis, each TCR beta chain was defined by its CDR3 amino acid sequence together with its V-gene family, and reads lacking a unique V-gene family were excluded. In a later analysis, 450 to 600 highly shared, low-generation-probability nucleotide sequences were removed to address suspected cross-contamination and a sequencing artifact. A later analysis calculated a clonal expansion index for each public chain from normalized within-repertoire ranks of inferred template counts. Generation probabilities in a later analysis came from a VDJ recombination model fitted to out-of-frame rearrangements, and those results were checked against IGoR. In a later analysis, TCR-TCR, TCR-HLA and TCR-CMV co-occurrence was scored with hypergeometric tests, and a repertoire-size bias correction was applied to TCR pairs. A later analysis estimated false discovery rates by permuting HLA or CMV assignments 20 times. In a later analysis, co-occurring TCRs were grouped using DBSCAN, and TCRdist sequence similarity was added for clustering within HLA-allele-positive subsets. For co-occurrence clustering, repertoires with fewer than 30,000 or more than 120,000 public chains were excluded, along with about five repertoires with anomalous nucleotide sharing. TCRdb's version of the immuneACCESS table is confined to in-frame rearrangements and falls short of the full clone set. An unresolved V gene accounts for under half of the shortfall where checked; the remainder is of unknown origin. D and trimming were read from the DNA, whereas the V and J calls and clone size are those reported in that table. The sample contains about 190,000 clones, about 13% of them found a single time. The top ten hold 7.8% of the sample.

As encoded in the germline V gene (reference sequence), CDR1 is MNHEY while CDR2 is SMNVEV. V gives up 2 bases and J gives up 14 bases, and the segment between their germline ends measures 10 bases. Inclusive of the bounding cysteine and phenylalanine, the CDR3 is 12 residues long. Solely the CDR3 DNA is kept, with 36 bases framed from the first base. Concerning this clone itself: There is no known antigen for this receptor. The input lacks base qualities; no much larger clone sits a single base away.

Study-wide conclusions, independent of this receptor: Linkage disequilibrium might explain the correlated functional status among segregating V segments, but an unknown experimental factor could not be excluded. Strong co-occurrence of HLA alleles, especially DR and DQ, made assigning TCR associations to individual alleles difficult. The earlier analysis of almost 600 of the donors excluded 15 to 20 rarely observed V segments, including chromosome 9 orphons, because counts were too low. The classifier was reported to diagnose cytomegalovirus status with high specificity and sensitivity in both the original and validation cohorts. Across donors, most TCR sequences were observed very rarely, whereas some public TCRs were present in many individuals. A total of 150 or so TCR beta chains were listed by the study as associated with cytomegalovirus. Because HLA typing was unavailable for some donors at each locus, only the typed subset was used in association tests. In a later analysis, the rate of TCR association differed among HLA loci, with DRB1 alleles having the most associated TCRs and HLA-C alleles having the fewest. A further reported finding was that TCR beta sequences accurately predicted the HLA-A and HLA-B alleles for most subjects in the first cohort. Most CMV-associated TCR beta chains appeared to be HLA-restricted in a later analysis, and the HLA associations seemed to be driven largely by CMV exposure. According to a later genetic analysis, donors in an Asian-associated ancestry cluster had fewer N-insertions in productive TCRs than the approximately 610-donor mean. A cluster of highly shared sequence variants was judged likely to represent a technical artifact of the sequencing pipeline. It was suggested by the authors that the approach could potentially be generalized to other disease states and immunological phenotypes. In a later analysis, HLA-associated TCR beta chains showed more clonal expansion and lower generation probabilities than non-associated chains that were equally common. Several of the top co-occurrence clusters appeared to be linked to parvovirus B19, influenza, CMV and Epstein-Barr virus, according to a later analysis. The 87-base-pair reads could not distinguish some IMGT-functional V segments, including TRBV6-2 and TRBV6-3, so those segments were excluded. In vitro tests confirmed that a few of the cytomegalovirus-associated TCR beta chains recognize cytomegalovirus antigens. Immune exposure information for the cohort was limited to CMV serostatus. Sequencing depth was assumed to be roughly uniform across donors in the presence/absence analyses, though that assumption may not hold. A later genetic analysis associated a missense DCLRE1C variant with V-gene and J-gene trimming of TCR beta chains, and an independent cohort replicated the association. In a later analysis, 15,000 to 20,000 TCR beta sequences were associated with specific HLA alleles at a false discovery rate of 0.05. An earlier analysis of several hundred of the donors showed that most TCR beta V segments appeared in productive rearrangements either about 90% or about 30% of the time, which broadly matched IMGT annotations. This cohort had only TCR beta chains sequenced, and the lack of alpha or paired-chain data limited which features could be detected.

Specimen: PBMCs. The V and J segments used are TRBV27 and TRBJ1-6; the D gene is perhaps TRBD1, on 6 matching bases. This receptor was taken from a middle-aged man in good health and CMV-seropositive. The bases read TGTGCCAGCAGTTTAATCCCAGGGGCCCTCCACTTT. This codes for CASSLIPGALHF.